The 21 T cell receptor beta chains below were found in one sample sequenced in a study of shared clonotypes between healthy human individuals. Clones were sequenced by immunoSEQ multiplex PCR, and TCRdb holds only the in-frame ones, with some missing. The profile shows roughly 1,500,000 clones, 95% to 99% of them singletons. The sample taken for sequencing was naive CD4+ T cells sorted from blood. As for subset: CD45RA+ positively selected. All receptors come from a man aged 25 to 45 in good health.

The chain joins TRBV28 to TRBJ2-5; no definite D call. V dropped 2 bases and J dropped 5 bases, with 3 bases sitting between them. This CDR3 is built from 11 residues. The germline V gene encodes CDR1 MDHEN and CDR2 SYDVKM. The CDR3 region has the DNA TGTGCCAGCAGTTTAGCGGAGACCCAGTACTTC. Translation gives CASSLAETQYF.

The rearrangement uses TRBV5-4 and TRBJ1-1; D unresolved. V lost 1 base and J 4 bases, leaving 14 bases between the germline ends. Germline V gives CDR1 SGHNT, CDR2 YYREEE (reference sequence). This CDR3 has 15 amino acids. The CDR3 DNA reads as TGTGCCAGCAGCTTGTCCACTCGGCAGGTCACTGAAGCTTTCTTT. Encoded protein: CASSLSTRQVTEAFF.

This chain uses TRBV9 with TRBJ2-7; TRBD1 might be the D (6 bases). The germline CDR1 and CDR2 sequences are SGDLS and YYNGEE. The CDR3 covers 13 residues. Trimming removed 0 bases at V and 5 bases at J, with 9 bases between. The CDR3 coding sequence is TGTGCCAGCAGCGTAGCACAGGGTAACGAGCAGTACTTC. Protein product: CASSVAQGNEQYF.

The sample holds one count of this clone. The chain's CDR3 is CASSAGQGVFTDTEAFF. CDR3 DNA sequence: TGTGCCAGCTCCGCGGGACAGGGGGTATTTACGGACACTGAAGCTTTCTTT. The gene calls are TRBV18 and TRBJ1-1, with TRBD1 matching over 11 bases. The germline CDR1 and CDR2 sequences are KGHSH and LQKENI. J gave up 3 bases and V 6 bases, and 12 bases lay outside the gene matches. CDR3 length equals 17 residues.

The chain links TRBV27 to TRBJ1-4; a possible D gene is TRBD1 (6 bases). The V end lost 5 bases, the J end lost 8 bases, and 15 bases lay between the germline ends. Per germline, CDR1 MNHEY and CDR2 SMNVEV (reference sequence). This CDR3 comprises 14 residues. The CDR3 DNA sequence: TGTGCCAGCAGTCTAAGGGGGAGCAGGGAAAAACTGTTTTTT. Protein: CASSLRGSREKLFF.

The chain links TRBV7-6 to TRBJ2-7, with D perhaps matching TRBD2 (5 bases). CDR1 SGHVS and CDR2 FNYEAQ come from the germline V gene. The CDR3 has 14 residues. V lost 2 bases to trimming and J lost 2 bases, with 10 bases between them. CDR3 protein: CASSLTRDTYEQYF. The CDR3 coding sequence is TGTGCCAGCAGCTTAACTCGGGATACCTACGAGCAGTACTTC.

This clone was seen a single time. The gene calls are TRBV30 and TRBJ2-6; D is perhaps TRBD1 (5 bases). Germline loops: CDR1 GTSNPN, CDR2 SVGIG (reference sequence). The CDR3 is made up of 15 amino acids. V gave up 2 bases and J gave up 0 bases, with 8 bases separating them. The DNA for the CDR3 is TGTGCCTGGAGTCACAGGACCTCTGGGGCCAACGTCCTGACTTTC. It yields the protein CAWSHRTSGANVLTF.

V is TRBV28 and J is TRBJ1-1; D not resolved. V was trimmed by 5 bases and J by 2 bases, leaving 18 bases between them. Germline values: CDR1 MDHEN, CDR2 SYDVKM. CDR3 length: 16 residues. CDR3 region: CASSPLKNSGNTEAFF. In DNA, the CDR3 is TGTGCCAGCAGTCCCCTAAAAAATTCGGGAAACACTGAAGCTTTCTTT.

This clone was detected once. CDR3 region: CASSVSGTQETQYF. In nucleotides, the CDR3 is TGCGCCAGCAGCGTATCTGGAACACAAGAGACCCAGTACTTC. V is TRBV5-1 and J is TRBJ2-5; D is uncertain. Germline V gene lookup returns CDR1 SGHRS and CDR2 YFSETQ. V gave up 4 bases and J gave up 2 bases, with 12 bases separating them. This CDR3 is built from 14 residues.

This chain connects TRBV7-2 to TRBJ2-3; 15 bases map to TRBD2. This CDR3 region has 17 residues. With 5 bases clipped from V and 0 bases from J, the junction kept 3 bases outside the gene matches. CDR1 and CDR2 from the germline V gene are SGHTA and FQGNSA. The CDR3 coding sequence is TGTGCCAGCAGCCTGGGACTAGCGGGGGGAAGCACAGATACGCAGTATTTT. This translates into CASSLGLAGGSTDTQYF.

V is TRBV2 and J is TRBJ1-5; D may be TRBD1 (5 bases). Trimming left V 8 bases short and J 2 bases short, with 10 bases between. Looked up from germline, CDR1 is SNHLY and CDR2 is FYNNEI. The CDR3 totals 13 residues. The CDR3 protein is CASEGLGNQPQHF. CDR3 nucleotides: TGTGCCAGCGAGGGGCTCGGCAATCAGCCCCAGCATTTT.

The V and J genes are TRBV7-9 and TRBJ2-2; weak D call: TRBD1 (6 bases). The germline V and J ends were trimmed by 0 bases and 0 bases, with 11 bases remaining between them. The CDR3 has 17 residues. Germline CDR1 is SEHNR and CDR2 is FQNEAQ (reference sequence). The CDR3 region has the DNA TGTGCCAGCAGCTTAGCCGGACAGAGAGCGAACACCGGGGAGCTGTTTTTT. Its translation is CASSLAGQRANTGELFF. Drawing the rest from reference TRBV7-9 and TRBJ2-2, the complete variable domain is DTGVSQNPRHKITKRGQNVTFRCDPISEHNRLYWYRQTLGQGPEFLTYFQNEAQLEKSRLLSDRFSAERPKGSFSTLEIQRTEQGDSAMYLCASSLAGQRANTGELFFGEGSRLTVL.

Concerning this clone itself: Other nucleotide sequences in the sample specify the same CDR3. The chain couples TRBV19 to TRBJ1-5; D possibly corresponds to TRBD1 (5 bases). This CDR3 comprises 13 residues. V was shortened by 3 bases and J by 6 bases, with 9 bases between the two germline ends. Germline V lookup: CDR1 LNHDA, CDR2 SQIVND (reference sequence). The CDR3 region has the DNA TGTGCCAGTAGTATGGGAGGGGTTCAGCCCCAGCATTTT. The encoded protein is CASSMGGVQPQHF.

The rearrangement joins TRBV4-2 to TRBJ2-3, with D uncertain. V lost 1 base to trimming and J lost 7 bases, with 6 bases between them. The CDR3 runs 12 residues. Germline CDR1 reads LGHNA; CDR2 reads YNFKEQ. CDR3 sequence: CASSQVEYTQYF. The CDR3 nucleotides read TGTGCCAGCAGCCAAGTAGAGTATACGCAGTATTTT.

This rearrangement joins TRBV2 to TRBJ1-5, with TRBD1 identical over 7 bases. With V trimmed by 6 bases and J by 3 bases, 5 bases remained unmatched. This CDR3 is built from 14 residues. The V gene's germline CDR1 is SNHLY and CDR2 FYNNEI. CDR3 DNA sequence: TGTGCCAGCAGCGACAGGGCTCCCAATCAGCCCCAGCATTTT. This codes for CASSDRAPNQPQHF.

This clone was seen a single time. This chain joins TRBV18 and TRBJ1-2; D might be TRBD1 (6 bases). Germline values: CDR1 KGHSH, CDR2 LQKENI. CDR3 length: 12 residues. Trimming stripped 3 bases from V and 10 bases from J, with 12 bases between. The CDR3 DNA sequence: TGTGCCAGCTCACCTTCAGGGGACTCCTACACCTTC. This encodes CASSPSGDSYTF.

This rearrangement joins TRBV18 to TRBJ2-7; D uncertain. The length of the CDR3 is 14 residues. CDR1 is KGHSH, CDR2 LQKENI, per germline. V lost 0 bases and J lost 6, with 12 bases in between. The CDR3 DNA reads as TGTGCCAGCTCACCACCTCGCGACGTGGGCGAGCAGTACTTC. Amino acid sequence: CASSPPRDVGEQYF.

This chain links TRBV19 with TRBJ2-2; TRBD1 is a possible D gene (6 bases). The CDR3 loop spans 14 amino acids. Germline V gene sequence: CDR1 LNHDA, CDR2 SQIVND (reference sequence). V lost 7 bases and J 0 bases, leaving 9 bases between the germline ends. CDR3 region: CASKQGPNTGELFF. The CDR3 DNA reads as TGTGCCAGTAAACAGGGCCCGAACACCGGGGAGCTGTTTTTT.

This rearrangement joins TRBV7-9 to TRBJ1-1; TRBD1 agrees at 7 bases. The germline CDR1 and CDR2 sequences are SEHNR and FQNEAQ (reference sequence). The CDR3 sequence is 15 residues long. V shed 1 base, J shed 7 bases, and the junction held 9 bases outside the gene matches. The CDR3 sequence is CASSLGTGPTREAFF. CDR3 nucleotides: TGTGCCAGCAGCTTAGGGACAGGCCCTACCCGTGAAGCTTTCTTT.

The sample holds one count of this clone. Different DNA sequences within this sample yield the same CDR3. The chain couples TRBV7-9 to TRBJ1-1, with unresolved D. CDR1 and CDR2 from the germline V gene are SEHNR and FQNEAQ (reference sequence). CDR3 length: 12 residues. V shed 6 bases and J shed 0 bases, with 5 bases lying between them. CDR3 loop: CASSLLNTEAFF. In nucleotides, the CDR3 is TGTGCCAGCAGTCTATTGAACACTGAAGCTTTCTTT.

The chain couples TRBV27 to TRBJ2-7, with 12 bases that match TRBD2. V lost 3 bases to trimming and J lost 4 bases; unmatched junction nucleotides: 10. The CDR3 loop spans 17 amino acids. Germline CDR1 reads MNHEY; CDR2 reads SMNVEV (reference sequence). CDR3 sequence (DNA): TGTGCCAGCAGTTTGAACCTAGCGGGAGGGCCCAAGTACGAGCAGTACTTC. Residues: CASSLNLAGGPKYEQYF.